This T cell receptor (beta chain) was obtained from a study of T cell clonotyping in hematopoietic cell transplantation. Sequencing used immunoSEQ multiplex PCR; TCRdb keeps in-frame clones, though not all of them. In the table there are 5,900 or so clones, approximately 80% of which are singletons. Time point meaning: recipient sample about 28 days before transplant, after cytoreduction. With 4 bases removed from V and 5 bases from J, the gap between germline ends came to 11 bases. The CDR3 consists of 13 residues. Looked up from germline, CDR1 is LNHDA and CDR2 is SQIVND (reference sequence). This TCR was recovered from a woman between 45 and 65 years old with acute myeloid leukemia. Some clones in this sample may be carry-over from other donors' samples. The rearrangement uses TRBV19 and TRBJ1-2, with D possibly TRBD1 on 5 matching bases. The sample consisted of peripheral blood mononuclear cells, taken before stem cell transplant. This chain's CDR3 is CASSKQDRYGYTF. DNA for the CDR3: TGTGCCAGTAGTAAACAGGATCGGTATGGCTACACCTTC.